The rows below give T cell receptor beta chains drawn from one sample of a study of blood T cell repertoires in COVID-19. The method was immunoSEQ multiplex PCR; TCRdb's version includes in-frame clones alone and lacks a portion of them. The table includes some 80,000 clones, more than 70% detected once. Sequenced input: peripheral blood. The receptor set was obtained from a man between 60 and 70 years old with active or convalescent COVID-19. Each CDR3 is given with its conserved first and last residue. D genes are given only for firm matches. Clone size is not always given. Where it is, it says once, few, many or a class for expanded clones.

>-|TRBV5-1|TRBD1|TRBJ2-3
TGCGCCAGCAGCTTGGGACAGGGGGCCACAGATACGCAGTATTTT
CASSLGQGATDTQYF
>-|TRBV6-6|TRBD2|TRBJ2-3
TGTGCCAGCAGTCCGAGGATGACTAGCGGGGGGAAAGATACGCAGTATTTT
CASSPRMTSGGKDTQYF
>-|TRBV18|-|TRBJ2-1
TGTGCCAGCTCACCACCATCCTTCAGTGAGCAGTTCTTC
CASSPPSFSEQFF
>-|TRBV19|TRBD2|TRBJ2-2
TGTGCCAGTAGTATACGAACGGGGCGGGGGAGGTCCGGGGAGCTGTTTTTT
CASSIRTGRGRSGELFF
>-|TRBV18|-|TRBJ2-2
TGTGCCAGCTCACCCCTACCTCACTTCACCGGGGAGCTGTTTTTT
CASSPLPHFTGELFF
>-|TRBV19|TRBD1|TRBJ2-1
TGTGCCAGTAGTGCCCCGGACAGGGTCAGGAACAATGAGCAGTTCTTC
CASSAPDRVRNNEQFF
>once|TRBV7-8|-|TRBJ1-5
TGTGCCAGCAGCCTCCAGGGGACTAGCAATCAGCCCCAGCATTTT
CASSLQGTSNQPQHF
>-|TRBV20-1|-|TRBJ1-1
TGCAGTGCTAAGGGGTCTGAAGCTTTCTTT
CSAKGSEAFF
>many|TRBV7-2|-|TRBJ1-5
TGTGCCAGCAGCTTGGGAGGGGCGCGACGGGTCCAGCATTTT
CASSLGGARRVQHF
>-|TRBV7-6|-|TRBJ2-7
TGTGCCAGCAGCTTAGCTAGAGACAGCTCCTACGAGCAGTACTTC
CASSLARDSSYEQYF
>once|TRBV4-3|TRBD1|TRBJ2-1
TGCGCCAGCAGCCAAGATCTTACAGGGGCTATCAATGAGCAGTTCTTC
CASSQDLTGAINEQFF
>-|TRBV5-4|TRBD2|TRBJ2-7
TGTGCCAGCAGCCCCCCCCGGGGGGGCTACGAGCAGTACTTC
CASSPPRGGYEQYF
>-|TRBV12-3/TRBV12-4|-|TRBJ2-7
TGTGCCAGCAGTTTTGCGGGCAACTACGAGCAGTACTTC
CASSFAGNYEQYF
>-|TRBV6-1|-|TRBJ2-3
TGTGCCAGCAGTGAAAGAGGAGTAGCGTTGGATACGCAGTATTTT
CASSERGVALDTQYF
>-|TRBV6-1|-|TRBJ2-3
TGTGCCAGCAGTGACGGAGGACGGCAGTATTTT
CASSDGGRQYF
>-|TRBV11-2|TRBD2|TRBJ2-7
TGTGCCAGCAGCTTAGATCACATTGGGACTAGCGTCTCCTACGAGCAGTACTTC
CASSLDHIGTSVSYEQYF
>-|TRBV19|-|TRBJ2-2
TGTGCCAGTAGCATCGGACAAGCCCCCGGGGAGCTGTTTTTT
CASSIGQAPGELFF
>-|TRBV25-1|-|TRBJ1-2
TGTGCCAGCAGTGAATTTCAGGGCGGCTACACCTTC
CASSEFQGGYTF
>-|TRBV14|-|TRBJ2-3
TGTGCCAGCAGCCAAGAATTAGGTCAGGGAGATACGCAGTATTTT
CASSQELGQGDTQYF
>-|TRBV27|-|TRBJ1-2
TGTGCCAGCACCCACGGGGGTTCGGAGGGCTACACCTTC
CASTHGGSEGYTF